The clone carrying this T cell receptor beta chain was counted between two and nine times. Its specificity is unknown. The V gene's germline CDR1 is SGHRS and CDR2 YFSETQ. The CDR3 contains 15 residues. The ends lost 4 bases at V and 4 bases at J; junction bases unmatched: 4. TCR templates, about 100,000 per sample, were assayed. Profiling relied on immunoSEQ multiplex PCR, and the TCRdb table lists in-frame clones only, not all of them. The table has approximately 94,000 clones, 85% to 95% seen once. These data come from a study of siplizumab effects on memory and regulatory T cells. Regarding the study as a whole: Confirmatory evidence of suppressive function in proliferating siplizumab-culture Tregs was not obtained. Naive T cells seemed more diverse than memory cells and seemed major alloresponse contributors. In siplizumab conditions, mappable alloreactive CD4+ clones averaged approximately 69% Treg-derived, against about 27% in controls.

This TCR was sampled from a human donor in good health. The rearrangement links TRBV5-1 to TRBJ2-2, with 10 bases fitting TRBD2. Source material: non-Treg CD4+ T cells sorted from blood. The CDR3 region is CASSGTSGATGELFF. The DNA for the CDR3 is TGCGCCAGCAGCGGAACTAGCGGGGCCACCGGGGAGCTGTTTTTT.